This record looks at one TCR beta chain sequence and its context. Its antigen remains unknown. The sample originates from a study of CD8+ T cells in alopecia areata. General study findings and limits: Numerous clones, expanded in lesions, remained in scalp and blood during tofacitinib.

As the sequencing template, cDNA was produced by extracting RNA and reverse transcribing it. The table came from immunoSEQ multiplex PCR; TCRdb's copy has only in-frame clones and leaves some out. Altogether a few hundred thousand clones are present, roughly two fifths being singletons, with the ten largest covering roughly 0.45%. Treatment noted: oral pan-JAK inhibitor, 5-10 mg twice daily. Sorting of PBMCs yielded the CD4+ and CD8+ T cells. The specimen comprised CD4+ T cells sorted from blood, sampled at approximately week 30, from a patient treated with tofacitinib. This receptor was taken from a human donor with alopecia areata.

This CDR3 reads CASSQMGWYSNQPQHF. CDR3 sequence (DNA): TGTGCCAGCAGCCAGATGGGATGGTATAGCAATCAGCCCCAGCATTTT. The J gene is TRBJ1-5, the V gene TRBV27, with D unclear. Trimming stripped 6 bases from V and 0 bases from J, with 15 bases between. The CDR3 sequence is 16 residues long. Germline V lookup: CDR1 MNHEY, CDR2 SMNVEV (reference sequence).